Below are 7 T cell receptor beta chains sequenced from a single sample in a study of identical twins. TCRdb itself ran the 5' RACE reads through MiXCR, one entry per CDR3 protein. The table lists a few hundred thousand distinct CDR3 sequences, over 8.5% of them singletons. These data were also reused for a study on yellow fever vaccine responses in identical twins.

The sequencing sample was made of PBMCs. Receptor source: a woman aged 18-29 years in good health.

This clonotype turned up a few times. A read error may account for a junction end that differs from germline. The J gene is TRBJ2-1, the V gene TRBV6-1; 8 bases match TRBD2. The germline V gene encodes CDR1 MNHNS and CDR2 SASEGT. The CDR3 has 14 amino acids. Here the CDR3 reads CASREAGEANEQFF. The CDR3 coding sequence is TGTGCCAGCAGAGAAGCGGGAGAGGCGAATGAGCAGTTCTTC.

This clonotype has just a few counts. The rearrangement links TRBV4-3 to TRBJ2-6; the D gene could be TRBD1 or TRBD2 (5 bases each). Germline V gene lookup returns CDR1 LGHNA and CDR2 YSLEER. CDR3 length equals 18 residues. V lost 4 bases and J lost 1, with 17 bases in between. Here the CDR3 reads CASSPQGEGRSGANVLTF. The CDR3, as DNA: TGCGCCAGCAGCCCTCAGGGAGAGGGAAGGTCTGGGGCCAACGTCCTGACTTTC.

In this sample, this clonotype turned up many times. The chain joins TRBV4-3 to TRBJ2-1; D perhaps matches TRBD1 (5 bases). V lost 1 base and J lost 3, with 10 bases in between. The CDR3 consists of 15 residues. The germline V gene encodes CDR1 LGHNA and CDR2 YSLEER. The CDR3 nucleotides are TGCGCCAGCAGCCAAGGAACAGGCTACTACAATGAGCAGTTCTTC. This sequence encodes CASSQGTGYYNEQFF.

The chain links TRBV7-8 to TRBJ1-1; no firm D call. Trimming took off 1 base at V and 3 bases at J, with 9 bases between the two ends. The CDR3 runs 14 residues. From germline, CDR1 is SGHVS and CDR2 FQNEAQ. In DNA form, the CDR3 reads TGTGCCAGCAGCTTAGAAGGCAGATACACTGAAGCTTTCTTT. It specifies CASSLEGRYTEAFF.

This clonotype has a single count. The chain recombines TRBV2 with TRBJ2-7; tentative D call: TRBD1 (5 bases). The V end was cut by 0 bases, the J end by 0 bases, with 15 bases between. Germline V gene sequence: CDR1 SNHLY, CDR2 FYNNEI. CDR3 length equals 17 residues. The CDR3 loop is CASSEALGLGSSYEQYF. The CDR3, as DNA: TGTGCCAGCAGTGAAGCGCTGGGGCTAGGATCCTCCTACGAGCAGTACTTC.

The table lists this clonotype with many counts. The chain employs TRBV7-9 and TRBJ2-1; D tentatively fits TRBD1 or TRBD2 (5 bases each). V shed 5 bases and J shed 9 bases, with 23 bases lying between them. CDR1 SEHNR and CDR2 FQNEAQ come from the germline V gene (reference sequence). The CDR3 loop spans 16 amino acids. The CDR3 region has the DNA TGTGCCAGCAGCCCCTCCTTTCGAGGGGCGGTTGGTGAGCAGTTCTTC. Amino acid sequence: CASSPSFRGAVGEQFF.

This clonotype has only a few counts. The CDR3 DNA sequence: TGTGCCAGCATTGAAAAGGGGATCACAGATACGCAGTATTTT. Encoded protein: CASIEKGITDTQYF. The chain employs TRBV27 and TRBJ2-3, with D possibly matching TRBD1 (5 bases). Germline V lookup: CDR1 MNHEY, CDR2 SMNVEV (reference sequence). V lost 7 bases and J 2 bases, leaving 13 bases between the germline ends. The CDR3 length is 14 residues.